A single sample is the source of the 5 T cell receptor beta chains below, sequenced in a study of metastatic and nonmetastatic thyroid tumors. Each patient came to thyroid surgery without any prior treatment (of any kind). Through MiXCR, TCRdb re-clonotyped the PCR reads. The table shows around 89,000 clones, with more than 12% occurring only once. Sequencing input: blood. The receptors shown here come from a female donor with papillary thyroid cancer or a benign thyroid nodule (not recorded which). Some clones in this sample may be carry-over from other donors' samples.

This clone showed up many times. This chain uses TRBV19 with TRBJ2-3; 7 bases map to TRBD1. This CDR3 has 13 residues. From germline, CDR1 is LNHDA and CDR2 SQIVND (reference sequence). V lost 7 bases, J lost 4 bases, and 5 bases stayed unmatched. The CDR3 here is CASIGQVSDTQYF. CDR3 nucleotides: TGTGCCAGTATCGGACAGGTATCAGATACGCAGTATTTT.

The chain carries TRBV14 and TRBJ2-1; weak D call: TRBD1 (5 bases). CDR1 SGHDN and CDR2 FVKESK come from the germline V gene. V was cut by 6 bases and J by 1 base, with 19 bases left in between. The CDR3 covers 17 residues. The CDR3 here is CASRETDSFPSYNEQFF. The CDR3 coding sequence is TGTGCCAGCAGAGAGACCGACAGCTTCCCTTCCTACAATGAGCAGTTCTTC. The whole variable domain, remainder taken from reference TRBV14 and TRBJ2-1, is EAGVTQFPSHSVIEKGQTVTLRCDPISGHDNLYWYRRVMGKEIKFLLHFVKESKQDESGMPNNRFLAERTGGTYSTLKVQPAELEDSGVYFCASRETDSFPSYNEQFFGPGTRLTVL.

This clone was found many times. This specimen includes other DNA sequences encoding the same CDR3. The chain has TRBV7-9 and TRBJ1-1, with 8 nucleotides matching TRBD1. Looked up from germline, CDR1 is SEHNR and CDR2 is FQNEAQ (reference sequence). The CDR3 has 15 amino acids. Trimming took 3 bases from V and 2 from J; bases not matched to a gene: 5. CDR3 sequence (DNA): TGTGCCAGCAGCTTTCCCGACAGGGGAAACACTGAAGCTTTCTTT. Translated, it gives CASSFPDRGNTEAFF.

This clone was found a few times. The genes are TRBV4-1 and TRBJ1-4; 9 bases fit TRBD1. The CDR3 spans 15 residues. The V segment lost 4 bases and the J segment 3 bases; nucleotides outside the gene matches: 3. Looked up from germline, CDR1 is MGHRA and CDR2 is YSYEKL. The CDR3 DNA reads TGCGCCAGCAGCCGCACAGGGGGCTCTAATGAAAAACTGTTTTTT. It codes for CASSRTGGSNEKLFF.

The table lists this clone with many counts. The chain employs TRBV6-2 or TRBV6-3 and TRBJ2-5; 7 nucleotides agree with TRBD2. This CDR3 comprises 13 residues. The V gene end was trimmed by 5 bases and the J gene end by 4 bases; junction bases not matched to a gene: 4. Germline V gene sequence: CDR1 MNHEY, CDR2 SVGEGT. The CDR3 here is CASSPTSAETQYF. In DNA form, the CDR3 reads TGTGCCAGCAGTCCAACTAGCGCAGAGACCCAGTACTTC.